The 32 T cell receptor beta chains below come from one sample, sequenced in a study of cytomegalovirus exposure and HLA in healthy donors. The study ran its PCR with 60 Vbeta and 13 Jbeta primers. Assay: immunoSEQ multiplex PCR; the TCRdb copy retains only in-frame clones and omits some. Found here are approximately 70,000 clones, about 79% of them singletons; the top ten hold 7.8%. Sequenced material: PBMCs. The receptors here all came from a man aged 60 to 75 in good health and CMV-seropositive.

V is TRBV5-6 and J is TRBJ1-5, with unresolved D. The CDR3 runs 16 residues. In germline, CDR1 is SGHDT, CDR2 YYEEEE. V lost 1 base and J 2 bases, leaving 13 bases between the germline ends. This chain's CDR3 is CASSLTGGDRNQPQHF. CDR3 DNA: TGTGCCAGCAGCTTGACGGGTGGAGATCGCAATCAGCCCCAGCATTTT.

The chain is built from TRBV9 and TRBJ2-1; 8 bases are a match to TRBD2. This CDR3 contains 15 residues. V dropped 0 bases and J dropped 5; count of bases not matched to a gene: 4. Germline CDR1 SGDLS, CDR2 YYNGEE. The DNA for the CDR3 is TGTGCCAGCAGCGTAGAACTAGCGGTTGACAATGAGCAGTTCTTC. This encodes CASSVELAVDNEQFF.

The J gene is TRBJ2-5, the V gene TRBV29-1; no clear D. Germline V gene sequence: CDR1 SQVTM, CDR2 ANQGSEA. Trimming left V 2 bases short and J 9 bases short, with 13 bases between. The CDR3 is made up of 12 amino acids. DNA of the CDR3: TGCAGCGTTGAAAGAGAGGTGTGGGCCCAGTACTTC. It encodes CSVEREVWAQYF.

The chain couples TRBV5-5 to TRBJ1-5, with 11 bases fitting TRBD1. Per germline, CDR1 SGHKS and CDR2 YYEKEE (reference sequence). This CDR3 spans 14 amino acids. The V gene end was trimmed by 3 bases and the J gene end by 4 bases; junction bases not matched to a gene: 0. The CDR3 loop reads CASSWDRGNQPQHF. CDR3 in DNA: TGTGCCAGCAGCTGGGACAGGGGGAATCAGCCCCAGCATTTT.

This chain joins TRBV7-8 and TRBJ2-3, with TRBD2 matching 10 bases. CDR3 size: 15 residues. Germline CDR1 and CDR2: SGHVS and FQNEAQ. V lost 4 bases, J lost 2 bases, and 3 bases stayed unmatched. The CDR3 DNA reads TGTGCCAGCAGCTCGGGACTAGCGCACACAGATACGCAGTATTTT. The encoded protein is CASSSGLAHTDTQYF. The full variable domain, its missing parts supplied by reference TRBV7-8 and TRBJ2-3, is GAGVSQSPRYKVAKRGQDVALRCDPISGHVSLFWYQQALGQGPEFLTYFQNEAQLDKSGLPSDRFFAERPEGSVSTLKIQRTQQEDSAVYLCASSSGLAHTDTQYFGPGTRLTVL.

The gene calls are TRBV5-1 and TRBJ2-7; D remains ambiguous. The CDR3 has 16 amino acids. From germline, CDR1 is SGHRS and CDR2 YFSETQ. V shed 1 base and J shed 2 bases, with 16 bases lying between them. CDR3 bases: TGCGCCAGCAGCTTGCCCCGCTCCGCCACTCCCTACGAGCAGTACTTC. Its translation is CASSLPRSATPYEQYF.

The CDR3 sequence is CASSTRRDYGYTF. Here the CDR3 DNA reads TGTGCCAGCTCCACGAGGAGAGACTATGGCTACACCTTC. The rearrangement joins TRBV18 to TRBJ1-2; D uncertain. Trimming pared 6 bases from V and 3 bases from J, leaving 11 bases between. This CDR3 has 13 amino acids. Germline CDR1 KGHSH, CDR2 LQKENI.

In DNA form, the CDR3 reads TGTGCCAGCAGTAACAGGGGGGGTCAGCCCCAGCATTTT. Its protein is CASSNRGGQPQHF. The chain couples TRBV6-6 to TRBJ1-5; 8 nucleotides agree with TRBD1. The V and J ends lost 5 bases and 6 bases, in that order; junction bases with no gene match: 3. CDR3 length equals 13 residues. Germline CDR1 and CDR2: MNHNY and SVGAGI (reference sequence).

V is TRBV10-3 and J is TRBJ2-3; 14 bases are a match to TRBD2. Germline lookup yields CDR1 ENHRY and CDR2 SYGVKD. The CDR3 extends over 15 amino acids. J lost 5 bases, V lost 7 bases, and 5 bases had no gene match. The CDR3 bases are TGTGCCATCAATGGACTAGCGGGAGGTCTAGATACGCAGTATTTT. Translation gives CAINGLAGGLDTQYF.

This sequence joins TRBV9 and TRBJ2-3; 8 positions agree with TRBD1. The CDR3 consists of 14 residues. Germline loops: CDR1 SGDLS, CDR2 YYNGEE. The J segment lost 4 bases and the V segment lost 2 bases, leaving 3 bases of the junction unmatched. The DNA of the CDR3 is TGTGCCAGCAGCGTTGGCAGGGGGCCAGATACGCAGTATTTT. Protein: CASSVGRGPDTQYF. The entire variable domain, with the rest obtained from reference TRBV9 and TRBJ2-3, is as follows: DSGVTQTPKHLITATGQRVTLRCSPRSGDLSVYWYQQSLDQGLQFLIQYYNGEERAKGNILERFSAQQFPDLHSELNLSSLELGDSALYFCASSVGRGPDTQYFGPGTRLTVL.

The J gene is TRBJ1-1, the V gene TRBV5-4, with D tentatively TRBD1 (5 bases). The CDR3 has 15 residues. Trimming cost V 3 bases and J 3 bases, with 15 bases left between them. The germline CDR1 and CDR2 sequences are SGHNT and YYREEE (reference sequence). CDR3 in DNA: TGTGCCAGCAGCTCCAACAGGCTTAGGCACACTGAAGCTTTCTTT. This codes for CASSSNRLRHTEAFF.

The rearrangement links TRBV6-5 to TRBJ1-1; TRBD1 matches at 7 bases. The CDR3 covers 13 residues. V lost 4 bases, J lost 1 base, and 0 bases stayed unmatched. CDR1 and CDR2 (germline): MNHEY, SVGAGI. The CDR3 DNA reads TGTGCCAGCAGTTCAGGGGGGAACACTGAAGCTTTCTTT. It encodes CASSSGGNTEAFF.

The gene calls are TRBV9 and TRBJ2-1; D not resolved. Per the germline V gene, CDR1 is SGDLS and CDR2 is YYNGEE. V was cut by 3 bases and J by 5 bases, with 9 bases left in between. This CDR3 is built from 13 residues. The CDR3 DNA follows: TGTGCCAGCAGCGCACACCTGGACAATGAGCAGTTCTTC. Its translation is CASSAHLDNEQFF.

The rearrangement links TRBV27 to TRBJ1-2; the D is unclear. Trimming removed 6 bases at V and 0 bases at J, with 17 bases between. This CDR3 is 16 amino acids long. Germline V gene sequence: CDR1 MNHEY, CDR2 SMNVEV (reference sequence). CDR3 protein: CASSYRGGRANYGYTF. CDR3 DNA sequence: TGTGCCAGCAGCTATCGTGGAGGTCGCGCTAACTATGGCTACACCTTC.

The rearrangement joins TRBV11-3 to TRBJ2-7, with 7 positions matching TRBD2. The ends lost 3 bases at V and 0 bases at J; junction bases unmatched: 2. The CDR3 contains 14 residues. From germline, CDR1 is SGHNT and CDR2 YENEEA. CDR3 nucleotides: TGTGCCAGCAGCTTTAGCGGGCCCTCCTACGAGCAGTACTTC. It encodes CASSFSGPSYEQYF.

The chain couples TRBV29-1 to TRBJ2-2, with 9 bases identical to TRBD1. V lost 6 bases to trimming and J lost 2 bases; unmatched junction nucleotides: 1. Germline CDR1 and CDR2: SQVTM and ANQGSEA. The CDR3 is 13 residues long. CDR3: CSVDRGNTGELFF. The CDR3 DNA sequence: TGCAGCGTGGACAGGGGAAACACCGGGGAGCTGTTTTTT.

V and J are TRBV27 and TRBJ2-2; 7 bases are a match to TRBD2. This CDR3 comprises 16 residues. The germline CDR1 and CDR2 sequences are MNHEY and SMNVEV (reference sequence). The ends lost 3 bases at V and 0 bases at J; junction bases unmatched: 4. Written as DNA, the CDR3 is TGTGCCAGCAGTTTTTCGGGGGGTTCGAACACCGGGGAGCTGTTTTTT. This translates into CASSFSGGSNTGELFF.

This clone was observed once. V is TRBV6-5 and J is TRBJ1-1, with 9 positions matching TRBD1. The V segment lost 6 bases and the J segment 5 bases; nucleotides outside the gene matches: 7. Germline V gives CDR1 MNHEY, CDR2 SVGAGI. CDR3 size: 14 residues. The CDR3 nucleotides are TGTGCCAGCAGCTCGGACAGGGGCCAGACTGAAGCTTTCTTT. Translating gives CASSSDRGQTEAFF.

The V gene is TRBV2, the J gene TRBJ1-4; TRBD1 is a possible D gene (5 bases). The germline V gene has CDR1 SNHLY and CDR2 FYNNEI. The CDR3 has 15 amino acids. Between the trimmed V and J ends, which lost 7 bases and 4 bases, there was a span of 16 bases. The CDR3 spells CASNIYDSFNEKLFF. CDR3 sequence (DNA): TGTGCCAGCAACATCTATGACAGTTTTAATGAAAAACTGTTTTTT.

This chain links TRBV2 with TRBJ2-7, with 7 nucleotides matching TRBD1. The CDR3 consists of 13 residues. J lost 4 bases, V lost 4 bases, and 4 bases had no gene match. Per germline, CDR1 SNHLY and CDR2 FYNNEI. The CDR3 DNA reads as TGTGCCAGCAGTGTGGGACAGCTTTACGAGCAGTACTTC. Translated, it gives CASSVGQLYEQYF. Combining the CDR3 with reference TRBV2 and TRBJ2-7 gives the whole variable domain EPEVTQTPSHQVTQMGQEVILRCVPISNHLYFYWYRQILGQKVEFLVSFYNNEISEKSEIFDDQFSVERPDGSNFTLKIRSTKLEDSAMYFCASSVGQLYEQYFGPGTRLTVT.

The chain is built from TRBV27 and TRBJ1-1; no firm D call. V was pared by 2 bases and J by 1 base, with 5 bases between. Germline loops: CDR1 MNHEY, CDR2 SMNVEV (reference sequence). The CDR3 has 13 amino acids. DNA for the CDR3: TGTGCCAGCAGTTTACCCCGGAACACTGAAGCTTTCTTT. Residues: CASSLPRNTEAFF.

The V gene is TRBV10-3, the J gene TRBJ2-7; 8 bases are shared with TRBD1. V trimming: 8 bases; J trimming: 4 bases; junction bases outside the gene matches: 13. The CDR3 length is 15 residues. Germline CDR1 is ENHRY and CDR2 is SYGVKD. The CDR3: CAISSGGHFMYEQYF. CDR3 in DNA: TGTGCCATCTCATCAGGGGGCCATTTTATGTACGAGCAGTACTTC.

This clone turned up a few times. The genes are TRBV4-1 and TRBJ2-1; 10 bases are shared with TRBD2. Germline CDR1 MGHRA, CDR2 YSYEKL. The CDR3 is made up of 15 amino acids. The V and J ends lost 1 base and 9 bases, in that order; junction bases with no gene match: 6. CDR3 in DNA: TGCGCCAGCAGCCAAGTTCTAGCGGGAGAGGGTGAGCAGTTCTTC. It is translated as CASSQVLAGEGEQFF.

The J gene is TRBJ1-2, the V gene TRBV11-3; TRBD1 matches at 8 bases. V shed 2 bases and J 8 bases; nucleotides not matched to a gene: 7. Germline values: CDR1 SGHNT, CDR2 YENEEA. The CDR3 is 14 amino acids. The CDR3 DNA reads as TGTGCCAGCAGCTTATTTGTGACAGGGGACGGCTACACCTTC. It encodes CASSLFVTGDGYTF.

The J gene is TRBJ2-7, the V gene TRBV7-8; D remains ambiguous. This CDR3 spans 12 amino acids. The germline V gene encodes CDR1 SGHVS and CDR2 FQNEAQ. V was trimmed by 1 base and J by 2 bases, leaving 3 bases between them. CDR3 DNA sequence: TGTGCCAGCAGCTTAGGCGCCTACGAGCAGTACTTC. Protein product: CASSLGAYEQYF.

CDR3 bases: TGCGCCAGCAGCCAAGAGACTGGACAGGGGAACACCATATATTTT. Translating gives CASSQETGQGNTIYF. This sequence joins TRBV4-1 and TRBJ1-3, with TRBD1 matching over 9 bases. This CDR3 has 15 residues. Germline CDR1 is MGHRA and CDR2 is YSYEKL. Unmatched junction bases numbered 4, after V lost 0 bases and J lost 7 bases.

The V gene is TRBV9, the J gene TRBJ2-7; 9 bases are a match to TRBD1. V dropped 0 bases and J dropped 2; count of bases not matched to a gene: 3. Per the germline V gene, CDR1 is SGDLS and CDR2 is YYNGEE. The CDR3 covers 15 residues. CDR3 residues: CASSVGQGVAYEQYF. CDR3 in DNA: TGTGCCAGCAGCGTAGGACAGGGGGTTGCCTACGAGCAGTACTTC.

The J gene is TRBJ2-3, the V gene TRBV27; 7 positions agree with TRBD2. CDR3 length: 16 residues. Losses at the gene ends were 1 base for V and 8 bases for J; bases not matched to a gene: 12. Germline V gene data show CDR1 as MNHEY and CDR2 as SMNVEV (reference sequence). The CDR3 sequence is CASSLFSGTTKTTQYF. The DNA for the CDR3 is TGTGCCAGCAGTTTATTTTCCGGGACTACCAAGACTACGCAGTATTTT.

This clone was observed a few times. The J gene is TRBJ2-2, the V gene TRBV10-1; 9 bases fit TRBD1. The germline CDR1 and CDR2 sequences are WNHNN and SYGVQD (reference sequence). There are 15 residues in the CDR3. V dropped 11 bases and J dropped 5; count of bases not matched to a gene: 12. In DNA, the CDR3 is TGCGCCTCCTCTGATACAGGGGGCTCAACCGGGGAGCTGTTTTTT. Protein product: CASSDTGGSTGELFF.

V is TRBV5-1 and J is TRBJ1-2; 7 nucleotides agree with TRBD1. In germline, CDR1 is SGHRS, CDR2 YFSETQ. The CDR3 covers 15 residues. V gave up 4 bases and J gave up 6 bases; unmatched junction bases: 12. Here the CDR3 reads CASSPTPTGLNGYTF. The CDR3 bases are TGCGCCAGCAGCCCTACCCCGACAGGGTTGAATGGCTACACCTTC.

The chain employs TRBV5-5 and TRBJ1-2, with no clear D. V lost 4 bases to trimming and J lost 4 bases, with 11 bases between them. Germline CDR1 reads SGHKS; CDR2 reads YYEKEE (reference sequence). The CDR3 has 13 residues. The CDR3 nucleotides read TGTGCCAGCAGCCAAAGCGGGGTCTATGGCTACACCTTC. It yields the protein CASSQSGVYGYTF.

The chain links TRBV2 to TRBJ2-1; D not resolved. Germline V lookup: CDR1 SNHLY, CDR2 FYNNEI. Trimming removed 7 bases at V and 4 bases at J, with 5 bases between. The CDR3 is made up of 11 amino acids. CDR3 in amino acids: CASTEYNEQFF. DNA for the CDR3: TGTGCCAGCACAGAATACAATGAGCAGTTCTTC.